These 29 T cell receptor beta chains were sequenced from one sample in a study of OX40 agonist ivuxolimab in advanced cancers. Sequenced by immunoSEQ multiplex PCR; TCRdb stores in-frame clones only, minus some. Of 80,000 to 95,000 clones detected, approximately 90% appear once; the ten largest clones hold roughly 0.53%. The specimen was CD4+ or CD8+ T cells sorted from blood, collected in a trial of the OX40 agonist ivuxolimab. Every receptor here comes from an adult with an advanced solid tumor such as melanoma, head and neck, liver or kidney cancer.

This sequence joins TRBV5-8 and TRBJ2-7; 7 nucleotides match TRBD1. The J segment lost 0 bases and the V segment lost 2 bases, leaving 2 bases of the junction unmatched. The germline CDR1 and CDR2 sequences are SGHTS and YDEGEE. The CDR3 sequence is 14 residues long. CDR3 in DNA: TGTGCCAGCAGCTTCGGACAGGTCTCCTACGAGCAGTACTTC. The encoded protein is CASSFGQVSYEQYF.

The chain recombines TRBV10-3 with TRBJ2-7, with TRBD1 matching 9 bases. V was clipped by 7 bases and J by 5 bases; unmatched bases: 9. There are 14 residues in the CDR3. In germline, CDR1 is ENHRY, CDR2 SYGVKD. This CDR3 reads CAINQQGAVDEQYF. As DNA, the CDR3 is TGTGCCATCAACCAACAGGGGGCGGTGGACGAGCAGTACTTC.

The chain recombines TRBV6-1 with TRBJ2-7; D possibly matches TRBD1 or TRBD2 (6 bases each). CDR3 length: 14 residues. Trimming pared 4 bases from V and 7 bases from J, leaving 17 bases between. Germline-derived CDR1 and CDR2 are MNHNS and SASEGT. CDR3 sequence reads: CASSGHTKGGEQYF. CDR3 nucleotides: TGTGCCAGCAGTGGACATACCAAAGGGGGGGAGCAGTACTTC.

The rearrangement uses TRBV2 and TRBJ1-1, with no clear D. The CDR3 is 14 residues long. The germline V gene encodes CDR1 SNHLY and CDR2 FYNNEI. Trimming pared 6 bases from V and 2 bases from J, leaving 13 bases between. The CDR3 DNA is TGTGCCAGCAGGGACCAATTAGGAAACACTGAAGCTTTCTTT. This translates into CASRDQLGNTEAFF.

The chain has TRBV13 and TRBJ1-2; TRBD1 matches 8 bases. This CDR3 spans 17 amino acids. J was trimmed by 0 bases and V by 5 bases; bases with no gene match: 11. Germline V gene sequence: CDR1 PRHDT, CDR2 FYEKMQ (reference sequence). In DNA, the CDR3 is TGTGCCAGCAGCACCCGACAGGGGCGCATGACTAACTATGGCTACACCTTC. It translates to CASSTRQGRMTNYGYTF.

This chain connects TRBV5-1 to TRBJ2-1; 10 bases fit TRBD2. In germline, CDR1 is SGHRS, CDR2 YFSETQ. Trimming cost V 4 bases and J 4 bases; bases outside gene matches: 5. The CDR3 covers 15 residues. This CDR3 is CASSIAGGLYNEQFF. The CDR3 DNA follows: TGCGCCAGCAGCATAGCGGGGGGACTATACAATGAGCAGTTCTTC.

The J gene is TRBJ1-5, the V gene TRBV6-1; D uncertain. The V end was cut by 6 bases, the J end by 6 bases, with 9 bases between. Germline-derived CDR1 and CDR2 are MNHNS and SASEGT. This CDR3 is 12 amino acids long. CDR3 nucleotide sequence: TGTGCCAGCAGGGAGGGTGCTCAGCCCCAGCATTTT. Its protein product is CASREGAQPQHF.

This chain uses TRBV7-9 with TRBJ2-2; D is tentatively TRBD1 or TRBD2 (5 bases each). The germline gives CDR1 SEHNR, CDR2 FQNEAQ (reference sequence). CDR3 length: 14 residues. Trimming pared 2 bases from V and 5 bases from J, leaving 9 bases between. The CDR3, as DNA: TGTGCCAGCAGCTTATTGGGGGTAACCGGGGAGCTGTTTTTT. Translation gives CASSLLGVTGELFF.

This chain joins TRBV6-1 and TRBJ2-7; D is unresolved. The CDR3 has 14 amino acids. Germline V gives CDR1 MNHNS, CDR2 SASEGT. Trimming pared 2 bases from V and 4 bases from J, leaving 12 bases between. The CDR3 reads CASSEFPVVYEQYF. CDR3 sequence (DNA): TGTGCCAGCAGTGAATTTCCCGTCGTTTACGAGCAGTACTTC.

V is TRBV12-1 and J is TRBJ2-7; the D segment call TRBD2 is taken from the table without a DNA check. TRBV12-1 is given as a pseudogene. The CDR3 is 15 residues long. The CDR3 loop reads CASSFGRASSYEQYF. The CDR3, as DNA: TGTGCCAGCAGCTTTGGGCGGGCAAGCTCCTACGAGCAGTACTTC.

The V and J genes are TRBV5-1 and TRBJ2-3; TRBD2 matches at 7 bases. Looked up from germline, CDR1 is SGHRS and CDR2 is YFSETQ. The CDR3 contains 15 residues. V lost 0 bases and J lost 0; bases outside the gene matches: 1. CDR3 residues: CASSLGSGSTDTQYF. Here the CDR3 DNA reads TGCGCCAGCAGCTTGGGTAGCGGGAGCACAGATACGCAGTATTTT.

The chain links TRBV11-3 to TRBJ1-1, with D possibly matching TRBD1 (5 bases). The V gene's germline CDR1 is SGHNT and CDR2 YENEEA. CDR3 size: 15 residues. Trimming left V 4 bases short and J 1 base short, with 13 bases between. DNA for the CDR3: TGTGCCAGCAGCTCGGGGGGGGTGACGAACACTGAAGCTTTCTTT. Its translation: CASSSGGVTNTEAFF.

V is TRBV2 and J is TRBJ2-2, with a possible D match to TRBD2 (6 bases). The CDR3 length is 14 residues. V was trimmed by 7 bases and J by 5 bases, leaving 14 bases between them. Germline CDR1 reads SNHLY; CDR2 reads FYNNEI. The CDR3: CASNRGGVTGELFF. The CDR3 DNA reads as TGTGCCAGCAATCGGGGCGGGGTTACCGGGGAGCTGTTTTTT. The complete variable domain, with remaining parts taken from reference TRBV2 and TRBJ2-2, reads EPEVTQTPSHQVTQMGQEVILRCVPISNHLYFYWYRQILGQKVEFLVSFYNNEISEKSEIFDDQFSVERPDGSNFTLKIRSTKLEDSAMYFCASNRGGVTGELFFGEGSRLTVL.

The chain joins TRBV27 to TRBJ2-7, with 8 bases fitting TRBD1. From germline, CDR1 is MNHEY and CDR2 SMNVEV (reference sequence). Trimming cost V 4 bases and J 2 bases; bases outside gene matches: 10. The CDR3 runs 16 residues. The CDR3: CASSSGQVDLTYEQYF. CDR3 sequence (DNA): TGTGCCAGCAGTTCGGGACAGGTAGACCTTACCTACGAGCAGTACTTC.

In this sample, this clone turned up a few times. V is TRBV10-3 and J is TRBJ2-7; the D is unclear. The CDR3 length is 14 residues. V shed 0 bases and J shed 0 bases, with 6 bases lying between them. Germline lookup yields CDR1 ENHRY and CDR2 SYGVKD. The CDR3 loop is CAISESASSYEQYF. DNA for the CDR3: TGTGCCATCAGTGAGTCGGCAAGCTCCTACGAGCAGTACTTC.

The chain combines TRBV27 with TRBJ1-4; D may be TRBD1 (5 bases). V was trimmed by 2 bases and J by 8 bases, leaving 15 bases between them. CDR1 and CDR2 (germline): MNHEY, SMNVEV (reference sequence). The CDR3 spans 15 residues. This CDR3 reads CASSLGWGKDEKLFF. CDR3 coding DNA: TGTGCCAGCAGTTTAGGTTGGGGGAAGGACGAAAAACTGTTTTTT.

J is TRBJ2-3 and V is TRBV5-1; D gene unclear. Trimming removed 2 bases from V and 6 bases from J, with 13 bases in between. Germline CDR1 and CDR2: SGHRS and YFSETQ. The CDR3 loop spans 14 amino acids. The chain's CDR3 is CASSFPQAGDTQYF. In DNA, the CDR3 is TGCGCCAGCAGCTTTCCCCAGGCCGGGGATACGCAGTATTTT. Variable domain in full (rest from reference TRBV5-1 and TRBJ2-3): KAGVTQTPRYLIKTRGQQVTLSCSPISGHRSVSWYQQTPGQGLQFLFEYFSETQRNKGNFPGRFSGRQFSNSRSEMNVSTLELGDSALYLCASSFPQAGDTQYFGPGTRLTVL.

The chain uses TRBV6-6 and TRBJ1-2, with D unclear. CDR3 length equals 15 residues. Per germline, CDR1 MNHNY and CDR2 SVGAGI (reference sequence). V lost 4 bases and J lost 8, with 20 bases in between. CDR3 DNA sequence: TGTGCCAGCAGTTCGACGGTCGGAAGGGCGCGAGGCTACACCTTC. This translates into CASSSTVGRARGYTF.

This clone was recorded only once. This chain uses TRBV6-5 with TRBJ1-4, with D hard to call. V was shortened by 5 bases and J by 9 bases, with 10 bases between the two germline ends. This CDR3 region has 12 residues. Germline V gene sequence: CDR1 MNHEY, CDR2 SVGAGI. The CDR3 bases are TGTGCCAGCAGTAACACAGCAAAAAAACTGTTTTTT. Protein sequence: CASSNTAKKLFF.

V and J are TRBV6-1 and TRBJ1-2, with 8 bases that match TRBD1. CDR3 length equals 13 residues. V lost 5 bases, J lost 5 bases, and 4 bases stayed unmatched. CDR1 is MNHNS and CDR2 is SASEGT in the germline V gene. The CDR3: CASSRTGSYGYTF. The CDR3, as DNA: TGTGCCAGCAGTCGGACAGGGAGTTATGGCTACACCTTC.

The chain links TRBV28 to TRBJ2-2; D call uncertain. Germline CDR1 reads MDHEN; CDR2 reads SYDVKM. With 5 bases removed from V and 6 bases from J, the gap between germline ends came to 7 bases. The CDR3 is 12 amino acids. The CDR3, as DNA: TGTGCCAGCAGTCGGGCCGCCGGGGAGCTGTTTTTT. Translating it yields CASSRAAGELFF.

This chain connects TRBV10-3 to TRBJ1-1; the D gene is possibly TRBD1 (6 bases). Per germline, CDR1 ENHRY and CDR2 SYGVKD. V lost 5 bases, J lost 10 bases, and 20 bases lay in between. There are 14 residues in the CDR3. CDR3 sequence (DNA): TGTGCCATCAGTCCTCGGGCAGGGGACCTGATAGCTTTCTTT. It codes for CAISPRAGDLIAFF.

The DNA of the CDR3 is TGTGCCAGTAGTAACAGTCATCCTGGCGCAGATACGCAGTATTTT. This translates into CASSNSHPGADTQYF. J is TRBJ2-3 and V is TRBV19; D unclear. Germline CDR1 and CDR2: LNHDA and SQIVND (reference sequence). Trimming took 4 bases from V and 4 from J, leaving 15 bases between them. The CDR3 totals 15 residues.

The gene calls are TRBV9 and TRBJ2-2; no clear D. V was shortened by 0 bases and J by 0 bases, with 3 bases between the two germline ends. Germline CDR1 reads SGDLS; CDR2 reads YYNGEE. This CDR3 region has 14 residues. This CDR3 is CASSVAANTGELFF. CDR3 nucleotides: TGTGCCAGCAGCGTAGCAGCGAACACCGGGGAGCTGTTTTTT.

This clone was observed a single time. V is TRBV5-5 and J is TRBJ1-2; a weak D match, TRBD1 (5 bases). V dropped 0 bases and J dropped 3 bases, with 12 bases sitting between them. CDR1 and CDR2 from the germline V gene are SGHKS and YYEKEE (reference sequence). This CDR3 contains 15 residues. CDR3 residues: CASSLGPSGDYGYTF. The CDR3 bases are TGTGCCAGCAGCTTGGGGCCGTCGGGGGACTATGGCTACACCTTC.

The chain has TRBV7-8 and TRBJ2-3, with 9 bases fitting TRBD2. The CDR3 length is 15 residues. Trimming at V came to 5 bases and at J to 10 bases, leaving 13 bases not matched to a gene. Germline V gene lookup returns CDR1 SGHVS and CDR2 FQNEAQ. The CDR3 region is CASSPSGLRLAAQYF. CDR3 bases: TGTGCCAGCAGCCCATCCGGTTTGAGACTAGCGGCGCAGTATTTT. The full variable domain, with the rest looked up from reference TRBV7-8 and TRBJ2-3, is GAGVSQSPRYKVAKRGQDVALRCDPISGHVSLFWYQQALGQGPEFLTYFQNEAQLDKSGLPSDRFFAERPEGSVSTLKIQRTQQEDSAVYLCASSPSGLRLAAQYFGPGTRLTVL.

This clone appeared once. The chain carries TRBV5-1 and TRBJ2-2, with D possibly TRBD1 on 6 matching bases. The V end was cut by 0 bases, the J end by 4 bases, with 7 bases between. The CDR3 runs 14 residues. Germline V CDR1 and CDR2: SGHRS, YFSETQ. The CDR3 here is CASSLVDSTGELFF. As DNA, the CDR3 is TGCGCCAGCAGCTTGGTGGACAGCACCGGGGAGCTGTTTTTT.

The V and J genes are TRBV18 and TRBJ2-7; 7 bases match TRBD1. CDR3 length: 14 amino acids. Unmatched junction bases numbered 3, after V lost 3 bases and J lost 1 base. Per germline, CDR1 KGHSH and CDR2 LQKENI. CDR3 nucleotides: TGTGCCAGCTCACCTAGGACAGGTTCCTACGAGCAGTACTTC. This sequence encodes CASSPRTGSYEQYF.

V usage is TRBV6-1 and J usage is TRBJ1-2; perhaps TRBD1 as D (6 bases). CDR3 size: 12 residues. Germline lookup yields CDR1 MNHNS and CDR2 SASEGT. The V and J ends lost 7 bases and 8 bases respectively, with 14 bases between them. CDR3 nucleotide sequence: TGTGCCAGCATAAACAGGGCGGGCGGCTACACCTTC. It codes for CASINRAGGYTF.